This passage covers 22 T cell receptor beta chains from one sample sequenced in a study of cytomegalovirus exposure and HLA in healthy donors. The PCR made use of 60 Vbeta and 13 Jbeta primers. Assay: immunoSEQ multiplex PCR; the TCRdb copy retains only in-frame clones and omits some. The table shows around 110,000 clones, with roughly two thirds occurring only once. The sequenced sample was PBMCs. The receptor set was obtained from a female donor in good health and CMV-seronegative.

The chain employs TRBV29-1 and TRBJ2-7; weak D call: TRBD2 (6 bases). The CDR3 loop spans 11 amino acids. Germline V gene data show CDR1 as SQVTM and CDR2 as ANQGSEA. The V end lost 4 bases, the J end lost 5 bases, and 9 bases lay between the germline ends. CDR3 loop: CSVASGDEQYF. CDR3 nucleotide sequence: TGCAGCGTTGCTTCGGGGGACGAGCAGTACTTC.

This chain joins TRBV10-2 and TRBJ2-7; 9 positions agree with TRBD2. The CDR3 contains 16 residues. With V trimmed by 0 bases and J by 1 base, 4 bases remained unmatched. Per germline, CDR1 WSHSY and CDR2 SAAADI. The DNA of the CDR3 is TGCGCCAGCAGTGAGTCAGACCTAGCGGGATCCTACGAGCAGTACTTC. Translated: CASSESDLAGSYEQYF.

V is TRBV18 and J is TRBJ1-5; D not resolved. The CDR3 totals 14 residues. V was clipped by 5 bases and J by 0 bases, with 8 bases between them. The V gene's germline CDR1 is KGHSH and CDR2 LQKENI. CDR3 nucleotide sequence: TGTGCCAGCTCAGCGACGGGTAGCAATCAGCCCCAGCATTTT. This translates into CASSATGSNQPQHF.

The V and J genes are TRBV28 and TRBJ1-5; tentatively, D is TRBD1 (5 bases). V was cut by 8 bases and J by 5 bases, with 19 bases left in between. Germline values: CDR1 MDHEN, CDR2 SYDVKM. The CDR3 length is 15 residues. The CDR3 region has the DNA TGTGCCAGCGGGGTTTCAGGGCCGCCATATCAGCCCCAGCATTTT. Translating it yields CASGVSGPPYQPQHF. Drawing the rest from reference TRBV28 and TRBJ1-5, the complete variable domain is DVKVTQSSRYLVKRTGEKVFLECVQDMDHENMFWYRQDPGLGLRLIYFSYDVKMKEKGDIPEGYSVSREKKERFSLILESASTNQTSMYLCASGVSGPPYQPQHFGDGTRLSIL.

The chain carries TRBV4-1 and TRBJ2-3, with 7 bases lining up with TRBD2. Trimming took 4 bases from V and 1 from J; bases not matched to a gene: 5. The length of the CDR3 is 15 residues. CDR1 MGHRA and CDR2 YSYEKL come from the germline V gene. CDR3 nucleotide sequence: TGCGCCAGCAGCCCGCTAGCGGAGCGCACAGATACGCAGTATTTT. Translating it yields CASSPLAERTDTQYF.

The chain is built from TRBV29-1 and TRBJ2-3; TRBD1 matches at 7 bases. Germline-derived CDR1 and CDR2 are SQVTM and ANQGSEA. The ends lost 7 bases at V and 2 bases at J; junction bases unmatched: 15. The CDR3 is 16 residues long. The DNA of the CDR3 is TGCAGCGCCGTAGGCCGGGACAGCGGCGTCACAGATACGCAGTATTTT. Its protein is CSAVGRDSGVTDTQYF.

V is TRBV30 and J is TRBJ2-3, with TRBD2 as a possible D gene (7 bases). The V gene's germline CDR1 is GTSNPN and CDR2 SVGIG (reference sequence). Trimming stripped 2 bases from V and 3 bases from J, with 15 bases between. CDR3 length: 15 residues. CDR3 residues: CAWSWGGGMTDTQYF. DNA of the CDR3: TGTGCCTGGAGTTGGGGGGGCGGGATGACAGATACGCAGTATTTT.

This clone was counted at least ten times. This rearrangement joins TRBV2 to TRBJ2-3, with TRBD1 matching 9 bases. The J segment lost 1 base and the V segment lost 5 bases, leaving 4 bases of the junction unmatched. The CDR3 has 15 amino acids. Per germline, CDR1 SNHLY and CDR2 FYNNEI. The chain's CDR3 is CASSTDRGGTDTQYF. In DNA form, the CDR3 reads TGTGCCAGCAGTACCGACAGGGGGGGCACAGATACGCAGTATTTT.

This clone was seen a few times. The chain joins TRBV29-1 to TRBJ2-7; TRBD1 aligns across 10 bases. The germline V gene has CDR1 SQVTM and CDR2 ANQGSEA. V trimming: 6 bases; J trimming: 5 bases; junction bases outside the gene matches: 7. This CDR3 region has 13 residues. CDR3 nucleotide sequence: TGCAGCGTGACCGGGACAGGGGCTAACGAGCAGTACTTC. The encoded protein is CSVTGTGANEQYF.

The CDR3 coding sequence is TGTGCCAGTAGTGCCTGGACTAGCGGCACAGATACGCAGTATTTT. Translation gives CASSAWTSGTDTQYF. The rearrangement uses TRBV19 and TRBJ2-3, with 9 bases identical to TRBD2. After removal of 5 bases from V and 1 base from J, the junction contained 4 bases not matched to a gene. This CDR3 is built from 15 residues. The germline V gene encodes CDR1 LNHDA and CDR2 SQIVND (reference sequence).

Points on this clone: In the same sample, other DNA sequences code for this CDR3. The rearrangement links TRBV6-5 to TRBJ2-1, with TRBD2 matching over 7 bases. This CDR3 has 11 amino acids. V shed 5 bases and J 9 bases; nucleotides not matched to a gene: 1. Germline-derived CDR1 and CDR2 are MNHEY and SVGAGI. The CDR3 region is CASSPGGEQFF. The CDR3 DNA sequence: TGTGCCAGCAGTCCGGGAGGTGAGCAGTTCTTC.

The chain couples TRBV27 to TRBJ2-3, with D unclear. The CDR3 covers 19 residues. V was pared by 0 bases and J by 1 base, with 20 bases between. The V gene's germline CDR1 is MNHEY and CDR2 SMNVEV (reference sequence). CDR3 sequence: CASSLSTLPLDSGTDTQYF. CDR3 coding DNA: TGTGCCAGCAGTTTATCGACCTTACCTCTAGATTCGGGCACAGATACGCAGTATTTT.

The chain is built from TRBV5-1 and TRBJ2-2; the D gene is possibly TRBD1 (6 bases). CDR3 length equals 15 residues. Germline V lookup: CDR1 SGHRS, CDR2 YFSETQ. Deletions cut 4 bases from V and 4 bases from J, with 14 bases between. This CDR3 reads CASSPLGQLTGELFF. CDR3 DNA: TGCGCCAGCAGCCCCTTAGGACAGCTCACCGGGGAGCTGTTTTTT.

V gene TRBV11-3 combines with J gene TRBJ1-2; 7 bases are shared with TRBD1. After removal of 5 bases from V and 8 bases from J, the junction contained 5 bases not matched to a gene. There are 12 residues in the CDR3. In germline, CDR1 is SGHNT, CDR2 YENEEA. As DNA, the CDR3 is TGTGCCAGCAGCACAGGACAGGCGGGCTACACCTTC. Protein: CASSTGQAGYTF.

With respect to this clone: The same CDR3 arises from other DNA sequences in this sample as well. V and J are TRBV30 and TRBJ2-7, with D tentatively TRBD1 (6 bases). The germline V gene encodes CDR1 GTSNPN and CDR2 SVGIG (reference sequence). The V and J ends lost 3 bases and 2 bases respectively, with 26 bases between them. This CDR3 has 18 residues. CDR3 DNA sequence: TGTGCCTGGAGAACCCACGATAGGGGGACAACTGGAGCCTACGAGCAGTACTTC. This gives the protein CAWRTHDRGTTGAYEQYF.

V gene TRBV7-9 combines with J gene TRBJ2-1; maybe TRBD2 (5 bases). Germline V gives CDR1 SEHNR, CDR2 FQNEAQ (reference sequence). There are 12 residues in the CDR3. The V and J ends lost 6 bases and 10 bases respectively, with 13 bases between them. The CDR3 DNA is TGTGCCAGCAGTTGGACTTTGCGAGAGCAGTTCTTC. This gives the protein CASSWTLREQFF.

This chain uses TRBV30 with TRBJ2-7, with 7 bases that match TRBD2. The CDR3 contains 14 residues. CDR1 and CDR2 from the germline V gene are GTSNPN and SVGIG (reference sequence). V dropped 4 bases and J dropped 2; count of bases not matched to a gene: 8. CDR3 nucleotides: TGTGCCTGGAAGGTAGCGGGCTTAGCCTACGAGCAGTACTTC. Encoded protein: CAWKVAGLAYEQYF.

V and J are TRBV30 and TRBJ2-1; D not resolved. The germline V gene encodes CDR1 GTSNPN and CDR2 SVGIG (reference sequence). The V end lost 5 bases, the J end lost 7 bases, and 12 bases lay between the germline ends. CDR3 length equals 12 residues. The chain's CDR3 is CAWEEARNEQFF. CDR3 DNA sequence: TGTGCCTGGGAGGAAGCGCGGAATGAGCAGTTCTTC.

The chain recombines TRBV5-4 with TRBJ1-2; 8 positions match TRBD1. Germline loops: CDR1 SGHNT, CDR2 YYREEE (reference sequence). The CDR3 is 15 residues long. V was pared by 3 bases and J by 2 bases, with 6 bases of the junction left unmatched. CDR3 DNA: TGTGCCAGCAGCTCAGGACAGGGCTGGAACTATGGCTACACCTTC. Its translation: CASSSGQGWNYGYTF. The full variable domain, in which reference TRBV5-4 and TRBJ1-2 provide the parts outside the CDR3, is ETGVTQSPTHLIKTRGQQVTLRCSSQSGHNTVSWYQQALGQGPQFIFQYYREEENGRGNFPPRFSGLQFPNYSSELNVNALELDDSALYLCASSSGQGWNYGYTFGSGTRLTVV.

The table lists this clone with a few counts. The chain combines TRBV29-1 with TRBJ1-1, with TRBD1 identical over 8 bases. The junction had 1 base not matched to a gene; V was cut back by 6 bases and J by 4 bases. This CDR3 has 11 residues. Germline CDR1 reads SQVTM; CDR2 reads ANQGSEA. CDR3 protein: CSVGQGTEAFF. The CDR3, as DNA: TGCAGCGTCGGACAGGGCACTGAAGCTTTCTTT.

The V gene is TRBV6-5, the J gene TRBJ2-1; 9 bases line up with TRBD2. Germline CDR1 and CDR2: MNHEY and SVGAGI. Trimming removed 0 bases from V and 6 bases from J; junction bases left unmatched: 6. This CDR3 has 16 amino acids. Here the CDR3 DNA reads TGTGCCAGCAGTTACTCGGCTAGCGGGATAGTCAATGAGCAGTTCTTC. The encoded protein is CASSYSASGIVNEQFF.

The V gene is TRBV30, the J gene TRBJ1-2; D unresolved. The V gene lost 0 bases and the J gene lost 1 base, with 9 bases spanning the gap. This CDR3 is built from 14 residues. Germline values: CDR1 GTSNPN, CDR2 SVGIG (reference sequence). The CDR3 coding sequence is TGTGCCTGGAGTGTTAAGGGAGTTAACTATGGCTACACCTTC. This codes for CAWSVKGVNYGYTF.